These 8 T cell receptor beta chains came from one sample sequenced in a study of blood T cells in healthy people across ages. A sample-barcoded 5' primer and a J-beta primer mix were used in a second PCR of about 6 to 11 cycles. TCRdb ran MiXCR on the 5' RACE reads and lists one entry per CDR3 protein. This table has around 970,000 distinct CDR3 sequences, 51% appearing once. What was sequenced was blood. Receptors originate from a woman aged 55-70 years in good health.

The V and J genes are TRBV7-2 and TRBJ2-7; the match to TRBD2 covers 11 bases. The V gene end was trimmed by 2 bases and the J gene end by 5 bases; junction bases not matched to a gene: 5. The CDR3 has 15 amino acids. The germline CDR1 and CDR2 sequences are SGHTA and FQGNSA. CDR3 residues: CASSLQVAGGHEQYF. The CDR3 DNA is TGTGCCAGCAGCTTACAGGTAGCGGGAGGGCACGAGCAGTACTTC.

In its sample, this clonotype was seen a few times. V and J are TRBV20-1 and TRBJ1-2; no firm D call. The CDR3 sequence is 14 residues long. Trimming cost V 1 base and J 3 bases, with 12 bases left between them. Germline loops: CDR1 DFQATT, CDR2 SNEGSKA (reference sequence). The CDR3: CSARVPLSDYGYTF. CDR3 coding DNA: TGCAGTGCTAGAGTTCCACTTAGCGACTATGGCTACACCTTC.

The rearrangement joins TRBV28 to TRBJ2-5, with D uncertain. V lost 6 bases to trimming and J lost 4 bases, with 18 bases between them. Per germline, CDR1 MDHEN and CDR2 SYDVKM. CDR3 length: 15 residues. CDR3: CASSTSFPRGETQYF. CDR3 coding DNA: TGTGCCAGCAGCACCTCATTTCCGAGAGGAGAGACCCAGTACTTC.

V and J are TRBV12-3 or TRBV12-4 and TRBJ2-2; D uncertain. This CDR3 contains 16 residues. V lost 1 base, J lost 7 bases, and 16 bases lay in between. The CDR3 region has the DNA TGTGCCAGCAGTTTAGTCTCTGGTTCAACCGGCGGGGAGCTGTTTTTT. It is translated as CASSLVSGSTGGELFF.

The rearrangement links TRBV11-2 to TRBJ1-2, with D possibly matching TRBD1 (6 bases). Trimming stripped 0 bases from V and 8 bases from J, with 13 bases between. Germline V gene lookup returns CDR1 SGHAT and CDR2 FQNNGV. The CDR3 covers 14 residues. CDR3 DNA sequence: TGTGCCAGCAGCTTAGAGGTCAGGGGTGGAGGCTACACCTTC. Translated: CASSLEVRGGGYTF.

The genes are TRBV29-1 and TRBJ1-2; possible D gene TRBD1, 6 bases. Germline CDR1 and CDR2: SQVTM and ANQGSEA. V was shortened by 0 bases and J by 5 bases, with 10 bases between the two germline ends. This CDR3 has 13 amino acids. CDR3 amino acids: CSVEDTGWYGYTF. DNA of the CDR3: TGCAGCGTTGAAGATACAGGGTGGTATGGCTACACCTTC.

V usage is TRBV10-3 and J usage is TRBJ2-1, with D tentatively TRBD2 (6 bases). The V gene lost 6 bases and the J gene lost 4 bases, with 16 bases spanning the gap. Germline V gene lookup returns CDR1 ENHRY and CDR2 SYGVKD. The CDR3 covers 15 residues. The CDR3: CAIRTGAGLYNEQFF. In DNA, the CDR3 is TGTGCCATCAGGACCGGGGCGGGGCTTTACAATGAGCAGTTCTTC.

The gene calls are TRBV20-1 and TRBJ2-1, with TRBD2 matching 8 bases. CDR1 is DFQATT and CDR2 is SNEGSKA in the germline V gene (reference sequence). The V and J ends lost 7 bases and 5 bases, in that order; junction bases with no gene match: 16. This CDR3 has 16 residues. CDR3 region: CSVPMPLAGGNNEQFF. Written as DNA, the CDR3 is TGCAGTGTTCCCATGCCCCTAGCGGGTGGCAACAATGAGCAGTTCTTC.